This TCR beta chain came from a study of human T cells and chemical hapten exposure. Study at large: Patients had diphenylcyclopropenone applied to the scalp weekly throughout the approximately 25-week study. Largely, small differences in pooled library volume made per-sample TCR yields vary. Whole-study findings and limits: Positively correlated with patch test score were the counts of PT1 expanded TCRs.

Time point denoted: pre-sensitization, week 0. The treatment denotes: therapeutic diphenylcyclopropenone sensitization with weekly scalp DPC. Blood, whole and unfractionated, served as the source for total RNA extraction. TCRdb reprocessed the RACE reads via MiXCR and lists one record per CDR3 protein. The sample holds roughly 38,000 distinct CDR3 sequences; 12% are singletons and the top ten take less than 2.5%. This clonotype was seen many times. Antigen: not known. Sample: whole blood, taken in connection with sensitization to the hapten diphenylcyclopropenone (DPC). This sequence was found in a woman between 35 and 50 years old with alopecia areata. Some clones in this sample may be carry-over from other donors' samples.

The CDR3 DNA follows: TGTGCCATCAGCCGGGAAGGGGGCCACACAGATACGCAGTATTTT. As protein: CAISREGGHTDTQYF. The chain has TRBV10-3 and TRBJ2-3, with 7 positions matching TRBD1. CDR3 length equals 15 residues. Germline CDR1 is ENHRY and CDR2 is SYGVKD. V shed 6 bases, J shed 2 bases, and the junction held 8 bases outside the gene matches.